This T cell receptor beta chain was found in a study of shared clonotypes between healthy human individuals. Measured with immunoSEQ multiplex PCR; TCRdb has only the in-frame clones, and not every one. The profile covers 490,000 or so clones, with 70% to 85% appearing a single time and roughly 12% taken by the ten largest. The CDR3 has 14 residues. V was cut by 3 bases and J by 4 bases, with 13 bases left in between. Looked up from germline, CDR1 is MDHEN and CDR2 is SYDVKM. Every contributor of samples was a Caucasian grown-up residing in Nashville, Tennessee. The sequencing input was PBMCs. The sequence derives from a woman aged 40 to 55 in good health. Some clones in this sample may be carry-over from other donors' samples. The chain carries TRBV28 and TRBJ2-7; D is unclear. The CDR3 coding sequence is TGTGCCAGCAGTTTGGTTCAGGAGAGTTACGAGCAGTACTTC. Amino acids: CASSLVQESYEQYF.